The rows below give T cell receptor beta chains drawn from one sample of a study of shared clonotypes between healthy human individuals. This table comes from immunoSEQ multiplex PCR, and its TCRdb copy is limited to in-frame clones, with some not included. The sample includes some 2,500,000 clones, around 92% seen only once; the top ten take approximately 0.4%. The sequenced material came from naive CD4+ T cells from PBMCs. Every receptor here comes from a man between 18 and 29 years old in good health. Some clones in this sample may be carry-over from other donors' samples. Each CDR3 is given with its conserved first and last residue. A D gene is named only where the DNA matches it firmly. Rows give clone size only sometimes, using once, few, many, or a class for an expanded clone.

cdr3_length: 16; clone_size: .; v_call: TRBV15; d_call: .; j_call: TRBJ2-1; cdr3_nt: TGTGCCACCAGCATAGGGGGGGAAAGCTCCTACAATGAGCAGTTCTTC; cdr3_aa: CATSIGGESSYNEQFF
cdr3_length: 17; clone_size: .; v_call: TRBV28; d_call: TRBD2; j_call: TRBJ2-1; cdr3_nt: TGTGCCAGCACCCTTGGGGCGGGAGGGGTTTCCTACAATGAGCAGTTCTTC; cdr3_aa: CASTLGAGGVSYNEQFF
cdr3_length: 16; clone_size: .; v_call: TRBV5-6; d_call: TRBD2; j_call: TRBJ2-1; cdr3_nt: TGTGCCAGCAGCCCGTTGGGAGCGGGAGCCTCGGATGAGCAGTTCTTC; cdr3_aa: CASSPLGAGASDEQFF
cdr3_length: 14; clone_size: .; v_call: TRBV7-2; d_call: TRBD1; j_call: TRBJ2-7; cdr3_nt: TGTGCCAGCAGCACCGGGACAGCTCCTTACGAGCAGTACTTC; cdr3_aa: CASSTGTAPYEQYF
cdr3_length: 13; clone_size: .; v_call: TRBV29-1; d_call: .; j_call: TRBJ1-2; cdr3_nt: TGCAGCGTCGAAGCGGGTACAACCTATGGCTACACCTTC; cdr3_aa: CSVEAGTTYGYTF
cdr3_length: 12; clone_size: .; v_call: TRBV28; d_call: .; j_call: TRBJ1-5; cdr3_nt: TGTGCCAGCACGCAGGGTTATCAGCCCCAGCATTTT; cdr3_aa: CASTQGYQPQHF
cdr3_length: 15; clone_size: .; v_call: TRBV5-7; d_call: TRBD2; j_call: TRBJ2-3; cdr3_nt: TGTGCCAGCAGCCGCGGGACTAGGAGGGCAGATACGCAGTATTTT; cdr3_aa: CASSRGTRRADTQYF
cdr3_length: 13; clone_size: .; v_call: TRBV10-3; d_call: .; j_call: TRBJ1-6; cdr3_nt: TGTGCCATCAGTGAGTTGGAGAATTCACCCCTCCACTTT; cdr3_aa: CAISELENSPLHF
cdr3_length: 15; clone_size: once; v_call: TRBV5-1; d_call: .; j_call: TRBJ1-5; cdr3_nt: TGCGCCAGCAGCTCAGACCCAAATAGCAATCAGCCCCAGCATTTT; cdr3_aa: CASSSDPNSNQPQHF
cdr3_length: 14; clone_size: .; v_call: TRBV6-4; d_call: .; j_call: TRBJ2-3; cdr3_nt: TGTGCCAGCAGGGAGGGCATTTCCACAGATACGCAGTATTTT; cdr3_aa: CASREGISTDTQYF
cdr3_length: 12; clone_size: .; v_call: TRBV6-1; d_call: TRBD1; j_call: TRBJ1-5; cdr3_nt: TGTGCCAGTAACAGGGGGAGTCAGCCCCAGCATTTT; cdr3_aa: CASNRGSQPQHF
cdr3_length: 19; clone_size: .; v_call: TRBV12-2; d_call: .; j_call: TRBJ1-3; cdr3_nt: TGTGCAAGTCGCTTAGGGGTCCGGGACAGGGGCTATTGTGGAAACACCATATATTTT; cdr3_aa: CASRLGVRDRGYCGNTIYF
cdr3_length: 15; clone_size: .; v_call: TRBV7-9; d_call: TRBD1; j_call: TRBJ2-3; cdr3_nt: TGTGCCAGCAGCCGGGACAGGGGCGGCACAGATACGCAGTATTTT; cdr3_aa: CASSRDRGGTDTQYF
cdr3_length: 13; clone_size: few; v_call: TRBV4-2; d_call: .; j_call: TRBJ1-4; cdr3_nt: TGTGCCAGCAGCCAAGATCCGGGGCTGAGACTGTTTTTT; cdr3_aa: CASSQDPGLRLFF
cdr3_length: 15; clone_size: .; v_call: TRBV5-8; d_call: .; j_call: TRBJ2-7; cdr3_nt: TGTGCCAGCAGTACGGACAGCCCCGATCCTTACGAGCAGTACTTC; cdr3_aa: CASSTDSPDPYEQYF
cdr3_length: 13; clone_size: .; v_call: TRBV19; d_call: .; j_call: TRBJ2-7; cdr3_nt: TGTGCCAGTTCCCGGGACTTGTCCTACGAGCAGTACTTC; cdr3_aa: CASSRDLSYEQYF
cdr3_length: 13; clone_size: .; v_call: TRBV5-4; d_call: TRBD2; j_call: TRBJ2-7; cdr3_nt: TGTGCCAGCAGCCCCGGACTAGCGAGGGAGCAGTACTTC; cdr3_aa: CASSPGLAREQYF
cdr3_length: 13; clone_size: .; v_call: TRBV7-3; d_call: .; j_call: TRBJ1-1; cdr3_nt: TGTGCCAGCAGCCATGGGACCAACACTGAAGCTTTCTTT; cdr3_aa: CASSHGTNTEAFF
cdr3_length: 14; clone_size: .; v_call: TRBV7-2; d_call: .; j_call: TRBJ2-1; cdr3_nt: TGTGCCAGCAGCTCCCCTACTAGGAAGAATGAGCAGTTCTTC; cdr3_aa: CASSSPTRKNEQFF
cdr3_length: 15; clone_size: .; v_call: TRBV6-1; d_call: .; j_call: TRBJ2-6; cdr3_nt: TGTGCCAGCAGAGCAGGGATGGCTGGGGCCAACGTCCTGACTTTC; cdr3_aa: CASRAGMAGANVLTF
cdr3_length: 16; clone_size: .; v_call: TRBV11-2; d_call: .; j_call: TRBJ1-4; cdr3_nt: TGTGCCAGCAGCTTAGCGCGTCGGGCAGGCACTGAAAAACTGTTTTTT; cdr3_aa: CASSLARRAGTEKLFF
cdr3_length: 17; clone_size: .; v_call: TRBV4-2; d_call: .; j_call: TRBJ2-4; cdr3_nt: TGTGCCAGCAGCCAAGCCCCTTCTTCTCCCACATCCGACATTCAGTACTTC; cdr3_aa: CASSQAPSSPTSDIQYF
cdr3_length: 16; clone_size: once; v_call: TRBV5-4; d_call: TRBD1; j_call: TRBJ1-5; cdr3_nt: TGTGCCAGCAGCTTCACAGGGGTAGGGAACAATCAGCCCCAGCATTTT; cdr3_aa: CASSFTGVGNNQPQHF
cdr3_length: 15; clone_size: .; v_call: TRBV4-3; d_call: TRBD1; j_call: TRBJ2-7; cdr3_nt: TGCGCCAGCAGCCACGTCGGGACAGGGGTCCACGAGCAGTACTTC; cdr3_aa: CASSHVGTGVHEQYF
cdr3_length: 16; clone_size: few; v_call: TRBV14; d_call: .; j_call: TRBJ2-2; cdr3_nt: TGTGCCAGCAGCCAAGTGGGAGCTCAGAACACCGGGGAGCTGTTTTTT; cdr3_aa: CASSQVGAQNTGELFF
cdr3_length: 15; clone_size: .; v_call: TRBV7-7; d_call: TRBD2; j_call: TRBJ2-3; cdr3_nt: TGTGCCAGCAGCTTATCGGCGGGAGCATCCGATACGCAGTATTTT; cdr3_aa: CASSLSAGASDTQYF
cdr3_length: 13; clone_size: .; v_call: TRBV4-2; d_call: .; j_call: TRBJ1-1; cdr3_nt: TGTGCCAGCAGCCAAGGTGGCATGGGAGAAGCTTTCTTT; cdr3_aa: CASSQGGMGEAFF
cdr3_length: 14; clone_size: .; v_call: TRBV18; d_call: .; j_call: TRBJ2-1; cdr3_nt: TGTGCCAGCTCACCACCGACTAACTACAATGAGCAGTTCTTC; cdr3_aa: CASSPPTNYNEQFF
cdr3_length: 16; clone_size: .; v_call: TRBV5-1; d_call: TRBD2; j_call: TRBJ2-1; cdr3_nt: TGCGCCAGCAGCTTGGCGGGTAGCGGGAGTGGGAATGAGCAGTTCTTC; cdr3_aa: CASSLAGSGSGNEQFF
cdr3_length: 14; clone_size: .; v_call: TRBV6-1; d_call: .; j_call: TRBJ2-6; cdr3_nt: TGTGCCAGCAGTGAAGGGGCTGGGGCCAACGTCCTGACTTTC; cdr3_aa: CASSEGAGANVLTF
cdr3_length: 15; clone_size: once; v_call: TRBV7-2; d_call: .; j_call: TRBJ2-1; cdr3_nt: TGTGCCAGCAGCTTAGTATCGTCGGTAGCTGGGGAGCAGTTCTTC; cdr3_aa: CASSLVSSVAGEQFF
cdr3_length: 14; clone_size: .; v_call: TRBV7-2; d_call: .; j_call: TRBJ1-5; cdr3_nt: TGTGCCAGCAGCCCCGTGGGCAGACCTCAGCCCCAGCATTTT; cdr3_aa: CASSPVGRPQPQHF
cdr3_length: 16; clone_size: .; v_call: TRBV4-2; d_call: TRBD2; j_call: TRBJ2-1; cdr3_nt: TGTGCCAGCAGCCAACTTGCCGGACTAGCGGGAGTAGAGCAGTTCTTC; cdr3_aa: CASSQLAGLAGVEQFF
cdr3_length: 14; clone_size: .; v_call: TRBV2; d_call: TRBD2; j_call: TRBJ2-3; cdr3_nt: TGTGCCAGCACGGTAGCGGGAGCCACAGATACGCAGTATTTT; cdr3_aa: CASTVAGATDTQYF
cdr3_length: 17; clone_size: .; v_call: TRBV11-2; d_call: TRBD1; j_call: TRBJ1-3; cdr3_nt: TGTGCCAGCAGCTTAGTGGGAAGGACAGGGCGCGGAAACACCATATATTTT; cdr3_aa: CASSLVGRTGRGNTIYF
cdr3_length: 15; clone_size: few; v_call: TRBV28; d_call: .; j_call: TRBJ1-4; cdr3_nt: TGTGCCAGCAGTTCGACAACTTCAACTAATGAAAAACTGTTTTTT; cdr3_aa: CASSSTTSTNEKLFF
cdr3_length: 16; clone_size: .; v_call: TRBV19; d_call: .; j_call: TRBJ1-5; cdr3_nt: TGTGCCAGTAGTATAGGGCGCAGGGGAGTAGCCCAGCCCCAGCATTTT; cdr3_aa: CASSIGRRGVAQPQHF
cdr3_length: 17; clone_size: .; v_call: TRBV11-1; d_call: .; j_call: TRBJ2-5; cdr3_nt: TGTGCCAGCAGCTTAAGGGGCCGCTCCCTGGCTGGGGAGACCCAGTACTTC; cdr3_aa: CASSLRGRSLAGETQYF
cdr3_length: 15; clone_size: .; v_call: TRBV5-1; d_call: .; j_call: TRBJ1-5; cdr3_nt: TGCGCCAGCAGCCCCGGAGGGGGGGACAATCAGCCCCAGCATTTT; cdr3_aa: CASSPGGGDNQPQHF
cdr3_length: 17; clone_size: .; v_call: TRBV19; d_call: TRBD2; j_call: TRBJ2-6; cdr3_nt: TGTGCCAGTAGCACGGGACTAGCGGGGTCCGGGGCCAACGTCCTGACTTTC; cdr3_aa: CASSTGLAGSGANVLTF
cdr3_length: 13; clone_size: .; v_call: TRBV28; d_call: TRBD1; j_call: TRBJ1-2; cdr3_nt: TGTGCCAGCAGGGAGACAGGGACTTACGGCTACACCTTC; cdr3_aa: CASRETGTYGYTF
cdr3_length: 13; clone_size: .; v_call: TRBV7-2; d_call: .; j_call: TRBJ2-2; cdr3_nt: TGTGCCAGCAGCTTTGATCTTTCCGGGGAGCTGTTTTTT; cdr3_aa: CASSFDLSGELFF
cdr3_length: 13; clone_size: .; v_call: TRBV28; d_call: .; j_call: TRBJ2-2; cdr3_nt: TGTGCCAGCAGTCAACCAGGATACCGGGAGCTGTTTTTT; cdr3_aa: CASSQPGYRELFF
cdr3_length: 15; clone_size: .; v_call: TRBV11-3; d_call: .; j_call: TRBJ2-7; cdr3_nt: TGTGCCAGCAGCTTGGGGGGTGGTCCTTACCACGAGCAGTACTTC; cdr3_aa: CASSLGGGPYHEQYF
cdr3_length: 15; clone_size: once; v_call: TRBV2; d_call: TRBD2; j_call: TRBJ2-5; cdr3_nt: TGTGCCAGCAGTGGATTAGCGGGAGTCGGAGAGACCCAGTACTTC; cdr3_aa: CASSGLAGVGETQYF
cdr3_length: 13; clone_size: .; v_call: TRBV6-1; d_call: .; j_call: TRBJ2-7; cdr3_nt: TGTGCCAGCAGTGAAGCGATTCGGACAGCGCAGTACTTC; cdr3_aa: CASSEAIRTAQYF
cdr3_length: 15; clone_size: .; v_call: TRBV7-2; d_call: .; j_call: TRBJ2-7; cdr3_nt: TGTGCCAGCAGGCGTTACCGGGACAACTCCTACGAGCAGTACTTC; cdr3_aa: CASRRYRDNSYEQYF
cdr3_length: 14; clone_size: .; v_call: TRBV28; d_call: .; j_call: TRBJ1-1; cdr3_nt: TGTGCCAGCATCCCGGGCCCGGTGAACACTGAAGCTTTCTTT; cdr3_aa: CASIPGPVNTEAFF
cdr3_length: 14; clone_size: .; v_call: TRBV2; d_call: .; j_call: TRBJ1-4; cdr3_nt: TGTGCCAGCTTGCCCGGCAGTATTAATGAAAAACTGTTTTTT; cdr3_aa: CASLPGSINEKLFF
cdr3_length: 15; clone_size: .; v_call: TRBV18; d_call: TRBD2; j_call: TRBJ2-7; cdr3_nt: TGTGCCAGCTCGGGCACTAGCGCCGCCAACTACGAGCAGTACTTC; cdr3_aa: CASSGTSAANYEQYF
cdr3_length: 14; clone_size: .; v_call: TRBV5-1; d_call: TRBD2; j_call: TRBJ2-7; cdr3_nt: TGCGCCAGCAGCTTCAGCGGGAGTGCCTACGAGCAGTACTTC; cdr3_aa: CASSFSGSAYEQYF
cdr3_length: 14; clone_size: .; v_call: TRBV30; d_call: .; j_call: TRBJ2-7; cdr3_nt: TGTGCCTGGAGGGATCTCAGGGGTTCCTACGAGCAGTACTTC; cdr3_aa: CAWRDLRGSYEQYF